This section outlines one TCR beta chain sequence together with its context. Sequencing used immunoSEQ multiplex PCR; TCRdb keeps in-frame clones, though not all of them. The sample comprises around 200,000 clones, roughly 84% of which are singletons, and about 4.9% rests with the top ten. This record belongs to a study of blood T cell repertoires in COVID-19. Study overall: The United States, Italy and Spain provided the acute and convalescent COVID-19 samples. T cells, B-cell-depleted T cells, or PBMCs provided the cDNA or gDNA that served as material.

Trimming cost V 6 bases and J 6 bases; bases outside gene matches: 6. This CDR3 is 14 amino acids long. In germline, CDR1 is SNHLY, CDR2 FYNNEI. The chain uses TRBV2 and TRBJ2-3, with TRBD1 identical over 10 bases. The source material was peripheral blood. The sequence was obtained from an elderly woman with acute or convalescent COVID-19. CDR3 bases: TGTGCCAGCAGATGGGACAGGGGCGGCGATACGCAGTATTTT. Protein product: CASRWDRGGDTQYF. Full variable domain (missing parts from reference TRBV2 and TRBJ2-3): EPEVTQTPSHQVTQMGQEVILRCVPISNHLYFYWYRQILGQKVEFLVSFYNNEISEKSEIFDDQFSVERPDGSNFTLKIRSTKLEDSAMYFCASRWDRGGDTQYFGPGTRLTVL.